A single sample is the source of the 5 T cell receptor beta chains below, sequenced in a study of a mutant IDH1 vaccine in newly diagnosed glioma. No antigen has been identified for these receptors. Time point described: week 5, during vaccination. Topical imiquimod accompanied each vaccine dose, which consisted of 300 ug of mutant IDH1 20-mer peptide. Data came from immunoSEQ multiplex PCR; TCRdb stores just in-frame clones and leaves some out. The table has about 40,000 clones, approximately 89% seen once. Here the sequenced sample was PBMCs, taken from a glioma patient whose treatment included an IDH1 peptide vaccine. Receptors were obtained from a man aged 45-60 years with glioma.

The chain recombines TRBV27 with TRBJ2-7; D is perhaps TRBD1 (6 bases). Germline CDR1 reads MNHEY; CDR2 reads SMNVEV (reference sequence). CDR3 length equals 15 residues. With 5 bases removed from V and 0 bases from J, the gap between germline ends came to 14 bases. CDR3 sequence reads: CASSPQGWSSYEQYF. In DNA, the CDR3 is TGTGCCAGCAGTCCCCAGGGGTGGTCCTCCTACGAGCAGTACTTC.

V is TRBV7-3 and J is TRBJ2-1, with D perhaps given as TRBD1 or TRBD2 (5 bases each). Trimming removed 8 bases from V and 6 bases from J, with 20 bases in between. Germline V gene lookup returns CDR1 SGHTA and CDR2 FQGTGA. The CDR3 sequence is 15 residues long. This CDR3 reads CASGKGPPGTNEQFF. DNA for the CDR3: TGTGCCAGCGGAAAGGGACCCCCGGGCACCAATGAGCAGTTCTTC.

The V and J genes are TRBV7-9 and TRBJ1-4; D perhaps matches TRBD1 (6 bases). Trimming pared 6 bases from V and 8 bases from J, leaving 13 bases between. Per germline, CDR1 SEHNR and CDR2 FQNEAQ (reference sequence). This CDR3 has 13 amino acids. DNA for the CDR3: TGTGCCAGCAGTAACCGGGGACAAGAAAAACTGTTTTTT. Translated, it gives CASSNRGQEKLFF.

J is TRBJ2-2 and V is TRBV5-4; D remains unclear. Trimming took 0 bases from V and 1 from J, leaving 13 bases between them. Germline V gene data show CDR1 as SGHNT and CDR2 as YYREEE (reference sequence). This CDR3 contains 17 residues. CDR3 in amino acids: CASSLAVGPRNTGELFF. The CDR3 nucleotides read TGTGCCAGCAGCTTGGCGGTTGGCCCCAGGAACACCGGGGAGCTGTTTTTT.

The chain recombines TRBV19 with TRBJ1-2; D may be TRBD1 (5 bases). The CDR3 runs 13 residues. Trimming cost V 7 bases and J 5 bases, with 14 bases left between them. Per the germline V gene, CDR1 is LNHDA and CDR2 is SQIVND (reference sequence). The DNA of the CDR3 is TGTGCCAGTACGCCAATGGAGGGGTATGGCTACACCTTC. Translation gives CASTPMEGYGYTF.